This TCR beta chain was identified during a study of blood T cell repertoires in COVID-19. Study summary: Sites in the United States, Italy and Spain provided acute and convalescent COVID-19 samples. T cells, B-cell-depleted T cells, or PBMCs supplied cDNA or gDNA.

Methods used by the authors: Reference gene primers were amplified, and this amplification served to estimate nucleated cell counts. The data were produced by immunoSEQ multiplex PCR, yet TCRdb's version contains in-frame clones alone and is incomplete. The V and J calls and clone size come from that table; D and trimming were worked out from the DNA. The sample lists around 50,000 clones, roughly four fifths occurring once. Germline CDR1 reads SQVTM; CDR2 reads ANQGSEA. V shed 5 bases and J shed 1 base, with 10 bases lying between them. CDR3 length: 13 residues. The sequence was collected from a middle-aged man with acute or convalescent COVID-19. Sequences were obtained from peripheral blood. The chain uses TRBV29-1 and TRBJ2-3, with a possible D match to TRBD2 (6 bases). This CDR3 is CSVRASGTDTQYF. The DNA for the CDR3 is TGCAGCGTTCGGGCTAGCGGCACAGATACGCAGTATTTT.